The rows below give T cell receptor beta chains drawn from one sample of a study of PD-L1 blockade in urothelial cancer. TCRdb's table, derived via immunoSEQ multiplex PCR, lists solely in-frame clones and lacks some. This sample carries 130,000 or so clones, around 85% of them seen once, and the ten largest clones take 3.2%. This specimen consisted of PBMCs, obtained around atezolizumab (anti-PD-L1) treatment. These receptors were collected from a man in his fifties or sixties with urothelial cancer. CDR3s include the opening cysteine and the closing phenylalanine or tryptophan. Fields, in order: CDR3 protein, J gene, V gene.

CASSKTGLQNEQFF TRBJ2-1 TRBV7-2
CASSLVAYEQFF TRBJ2-1 TRBV5-6
CASSLAGGIGYTF TRBJ1-2 TRBV11-2
CSVRDRGRFEQYF TRBJ2-7 TRBV29-1
CASSVDYGLAGETQYF TRBJ2-5 TRBV9
CASTPPPSRGGLNTEAFF TRBJ1-1 TRBV19
CASRPGLHTDTQYF TRBJ2-3 TRBV27
CASSLGPGGTYEQYF TRBJ2-7 TRBV7-2
CASSQLALAGGGSYNEQFF TRBJ2-1 TRBV4-2
CASRSTGFSYEQYF TRBJ2-7 TRBV6-5
CASSEGVGAHYEQYF TRBJ2-7 TRBV6-1
CASSVAGQRGQPQHF TRBJ1-5 TRBV9
CASSQSRNQPQHF TRBJ1-5 TRBV19
CASSPIGTGGSEQFF TRBJ2-1 TRBV19
CATGQGGASAFELFF TRBJ1-4 TRBV28
CASSDSVLSQGKNTQYF TRBJ2-3 TRBV6-4
CASSLGTGFDQETQYF TRBJ2-5 TRBV28
CASSQDPSGSTQETQYF TRBJ2-5 TRBV4-2
CASSLVWSSYNSPLHF TRBJ1-6 TRBV5-4
CASSPGQATNEKLFF TRBJ1-4 TRBV6-5
CASSSPTGATEAFF TRBJ1-1 TRBV5-1
CASSFSGSQGEQYF TRBJ2-7 TRBV10-2
CASTISEGPYEQYF TRBJ2-7 TRBV7-9
CASTAGALKEQFF TRBJ2-1 TRBV25-1
CASSFGYSGNTIYF TRBJ1-3 TRBV5-4
CASSYGQGAYGYTF TRBJ1-2 TRBV6-5
CASSPGQGRNGYTF TRBJ1-2 TRBV18
CASSLAETGTEAFF TRBJ1-1 TRBV7-8
CASVDQGEGTEAFF TRBJ1-1 TRBV7-9
CASKTGMGNQPQHF TRBJ1-5 TRBV28
CASSRTEGYEQYF TRBJ2-7 TRBV7-6
CASSARDNAMNTEAFF TRBJ1-1 TRBV9
CASSPGTGGLNTEAFF TRBJ1-1 TRBV18
CASSRGAGQGGDQPQHF TRBJ1-5 TRBV19
CAISEGGGEQYF TRBJ2-7 TRBV10-3
CASSSSLTEAFF TRBJ1-1 TRBV7-2
CASSTNRAETQYF TRBJ2-5 TRBV27
CASSVGTERSYEQYF TRBJ2-7 TRBV6-5
CASSVGWTSGETQYF TRBJ2-5 TRBV9
CASTRTGDAGYGYTF TRBJ1-2 TRBV19
CASSYSRDIQGYTF TRBJ1-2 TRBV6-5
CASSPRTGRFETQYF TRBJ2-5 TRBV7-9
CASSLSGLGDTIYF TRBJ1-3 TRBV18
CASSWGGQDYGYTF TRBJ1-2 TRBV5-1
CASSDGQGKSYEQYF TRBJ2-7 TRBV6-6
CASRTQGGYGYTF TRBJ1-2 TRBV19
CASSYSRNGYEQFF TRBJ2-1 TRBV6-5
CASSLQDGDEQYF TRBJ2-7 TRBV7-3
CASSGGLAASWETQYF TRBJ2-5 TRBV5-1
CASWGATNEKLFF TRBJ1-4 TRBV28